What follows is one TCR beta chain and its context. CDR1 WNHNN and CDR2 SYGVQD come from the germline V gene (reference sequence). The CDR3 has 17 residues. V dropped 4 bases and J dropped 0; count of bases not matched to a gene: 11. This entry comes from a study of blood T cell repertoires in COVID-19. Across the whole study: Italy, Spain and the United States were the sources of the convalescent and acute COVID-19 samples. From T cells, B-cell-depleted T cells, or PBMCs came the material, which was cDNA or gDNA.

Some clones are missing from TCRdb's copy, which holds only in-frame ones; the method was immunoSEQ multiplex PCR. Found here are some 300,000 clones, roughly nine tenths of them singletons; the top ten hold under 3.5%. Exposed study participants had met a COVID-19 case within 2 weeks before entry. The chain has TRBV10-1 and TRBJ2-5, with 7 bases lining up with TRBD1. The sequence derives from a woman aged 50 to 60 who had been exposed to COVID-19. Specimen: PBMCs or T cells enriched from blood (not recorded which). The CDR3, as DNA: TGCGCCAGCAGTGGTTGGTACGAGGGGGCTTACCAAGAGACCCAGTACTTC. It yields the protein CASSGWYEGAYQETQYF.